What follows describes a single T cell receptor (beta chain). The antigen remains undetermined. Germline V gene sequence: CDR1 SEHNR, CDR2 FQNEAQ (reference sequence). Trimming took 2 bases from V and 10 from J, leaving 18 bases between them. The CDR3 loop spans 15 amino acids. These data originate in a study of Tregs in tolerant kidney transplant recipients. Looking at the study overall: Related graft donors supplied nonmyeloablative bone marrow transplants, and mixed chimerism was transient. Overall study results and limits: The small number of patients limits these findings pending further validation.

Method: immunoSEQ multiplex PCR; TCRdb's copy keeps in-frame clones and lacks some. The sample carries about 83,000 clones, roughly 98% recorded once. The sample here was CD4+ T cells from blood, taken before the transplant. The clonotype was recovered from a human donor who received a combined kidney and bone marrow transplant. The chain recombines TRBV7-9 with TRBJ2-1; weak D call: TRBD2 (6 bases). The CDR3 nucleotides are TGTGCCAGCAGCTTAAGCCTAGCGCGGACCACAGAGCAGTTCTTC. This codes for CASSLSLARTTEQFF.